A single sample is the source of the 18 T cell receptor beta chains below, sequenced in a study of regulatory T cells in long-lasting Graves disease. Time point given: persistent/refractory GD, antithyroid drugs over 5 years with positive TRAb. PBMCs were the source of the RNA used for TCR sequencing. Arm-PCR of CDR3 regions with iRepertoire HTBI primers generated TCR beta libraries. TCRdb reanalysed the multiplex PCR reads using MiXCR and keeps one entry per CDR3 protein. The table lists approximately 690,000 distinct CDR3 sequences, approximately 29% of them singletons. Sample: peripheral blood mononuclear cells (PBMCs), taken when the disease was refractory, from a patient treated with antithyroid drugs. These receptors were obtained from a female donor with Graves disease.

V is TRBV12-3 or TRBV12-4 and J is TRBJ2-5, with D tentatively TRBD1 (5 bases). V shed 7 bases and J shed 7 bases, with 10 bases lying between them. The CDR3 has 11 residues. The CDR3 DNA reads TGTGCCAGCACCCTAAGGGGGACCCAGTACTTC. Translation gives CASTLRGTQYF.

This clonotype was detected many times. The rearrangement links TRBV28 to TRBJ2-7; D not resolved. The ends were cut back, 6 bases at V and 3 bases at J, with 15 bases in the middle. Germline assignment: CDR1 MDHEN and CDR2 SYDVKM. This CDR3 has 14 amino acids. CDR3 DNA: TGTGCCAGCAGCCCCCAAGACGGCCTCTACGAGCAGTACTTC. Amino acids: CASSPQDGLYEQYF. Full variable domain (missing parts from reference TRBV28 and TRBJ2-7): DVKVTQSSRYLVKRTGEKVFLECVQDMDHENMFWYRQDPGLGLRLIYFSYDVKMKEKGDIPEGYSVSREKKERFSLILESASTNQTSMYLCASSPQDGLYEQYFGPGTRLTVT.

The gene calls are TRBV6-5 and TRBJ1-1; D is unclear. CDR1 is MNHEY and CDR2 is SVGAGI in the germline V gene. V lost 2 bases and J lost 0, with 4 bases in between. CDR3 length: 13 amino acids. CDR3 nucleotides: TGTGCCAGCAGTTACATTGTGAACACTGAAGCTTTCTTT. Its translation is CASSYIVNTEAFF.

A few counts support this clonotype. This rearrangement joins TRBV12-3 or TRBV12-4 to TRBJ1-1; tentative D call: TRBD1 (6 bases). The CDR3 is 15 residues long. V shed 4 bases and J shed 3 bases, with 15 bases lying between them. DNA for the CDR3: TGTGCCAGCAGTTCGGGGACATTGGGTGACACTGAAGCTTTCTTT. This gives the protein CASSSGTLGDTEAFF.

This clonotype has only a few counts. V and J are TRBV12-3 or TRBV12-4 and TRBJ2-1; D gene unclear. This CDR3 is built from 10 residues. V lost 6 bases and J lost 8, with 5 bases in between. CDR3 nucleotide sequence: TGTGCCAGCAGCGTGGATGAGCAGTTCTTC. Encoded protein: CASSVDEQFF.

This chain links TRBV19 with TRBJ1-1; D call uncertain. Germline-derived CDR1 and CDR2 are LNHDA and SQIVND (reference sequence). V lost 7 bases and J lost 1, with 10 bases in between. The CDR3 covers 13 residues. CDR3 region: CASNPRGNTEAFF. The CDR3 DNA follows: TGTGCCAGTAACCCCCGGGGGAACACTGAAGCTTTCTTT.

V and J are TRBV20-1 and TRBJ2-2; D gene ambiguous. In germline, CDR1 is DFQATT, CDR2 SNEGSKA (reference sequence). The CDR3 length is 14 residues. The V and J ends lost 5 bases and 7 bases respectively, with 17 bases between them. The CDR3 DNA follows: TGCAGTGCTCACCAATTAGTAACTGGCGGGGAGCTGTTTTTT. Its translation is CSAHQLVTGGELFF.

Details on this clonotype: A junction end diverges from the germline sequence, so it may reflect a read error. CDR3 sequence: CASSKGQWGTEASF. CDR3 sequence (DNA): TGTGCCAGCAGTAAGGGACAGTGGGGGACTGAAGCTTCCTTT. The chain employs TRBV27 and TRBJ1-1; 7 nucleotides align to TRBD1. In germline, CDR1 is MNHEY, CDR2 SMNVEV (reference sequence). The CDR3 has 14 amino acids.

CDR3 in amino acids: CASSKGQGYYGYTF. Written as DNA, the CDR3 is TGCGCCAGCTCCAAAGGTCAGGGATACTATGGCTACACCTTC. V usage is TRBV5-1 and J usage is TRBJ1-2; TRBD1 might be the D (5 bases). Trimming pared 7 bases from V and 3 bases from J, leaving 16 bases between. Germline V lookup: CDR1 SGHRS, CDR2 YFSETQ. There are 14 residues in the CDR3. The variable domain in full, completed from reference TRBV5-1 and TRBJ1-2, reads KAGVTQTPRYLIKTRGQQVTLSCSPISGHRSVSWYQQTPGQGLQFLFEYFSETQRNKGNFPGRFSGRQFSNSRSEMNVSTLELGDSALYLCASSKGQGYYGYTFGSGTRLTVV.

This clonotype was found many times. This rearrangement joins TRBV12-3 or TRBV12-4 to TRBJ1-1, with D possibly being TRBD1 (6 bases). The CDR3 extends over 14 amino acids. V was shortened by 5 bases and J by 5 bases, with 15 bases between the two germline ends. The CDR3 region has the DNA TGTGCCAGCAGTAACCAGGGGCGCGAGACTGAAGCTTTCTTT. Encoded protein: CASSNQGRETEAFF.

The rearrangement uses TRBV7-9 and TRBJ2-5; the match to TRBD2 covers 7 bases. Germline CDR1 reads SEHNR; CDR2 reads FQNEAQ (reference sequence). The CDR3 sequence is 15 residues long. V gave up 1 base and J gave up 5 bases; unmatched junction bases: 7. As DNA, the CDR3 is TGTGCCAGCAGCTTAGGGGCGGGAGTATCGGAGACCCAGTACTTC. Translating gives CASSLGAGVSETQYF.

This clonotype was seen many times. The chain combines TRBV28 with TRBJ1-2; D gene uncertain. The V end lost 4 bases, the J end lost 8 bases, and 8 bases lay between the germline ends. CDR3 length equals 11 residues. CDR1 is MDHEN, CDR2 SYDVKM, per germline. The CDR3 coding sequence is TGTGCCAGCAGTTCGGCGGAAGGCTACACCTTC. It codes for CASSSAEGYTF.

This clonotype was picked up a small number of times. The chain joins TRBV6-2 or TRBV6-3 to TRBJ2-1; TRBD2 aligns across 13 bases. This CDR3 region has 15 residues. The V gene's germline CDR1 is MNHEY and CDR2 SVGEGT. V trimming: 7 bases; J trimming: 9 bases; junction bases outside the gene matches: 9. CDR3 nucleotide sequence: TGTGCCAGCAAAATCGGGACTAGCGGGATTGGTGAGCAGTTCTTC. As protein: CASKIGTSGIGEQFF.

This clonotype was picked up many times. The chain combines TRBV12-3 or TRBV12-4 with TRBJ2-5; D not resolved. The CDR3 spans 11 residues. Trimming took 5 bases from V and 2 from J, leaving 3 bases between them. Here the CDR3 DNA reads TGTGCCAGCAGTGAACAAGAGACCCAGTACTTC. It encodes CASSEQETQYF.

This clonotype showed up just a few times. V usage is TRBV20-1 and J usage is TRBJ2-5; 7 nucleotides align to TRBD1. The germline gives CDR1 DFQATT, CDR2 SNEGSKA (reference sequence). The CDR3 has 13 amino acids. V dropped 6 bases and J dropped 2; count of bases not matched to a gene: 6. The CDR3 DNA reads TGCAGTGCCCTTCGGGACAGTCAAGAGACCCAGTACTTC. Translating it yields CSALRDSQETQYF.

In nucleotides, the CDR3 is TGTGCCAGCAGTTTATCGATAAGGGCGGGTCTCCAAGAGACCCAGTACTTC. Protein product: CASSLSIRAGLQETQYF. The chain uses TRBV27 and TRBJ2-5, with D possibly being TRBD2 (5 bases). The germline V and J ends were trimmed by 0 bases and 1 base, with 15 bases remaining between them. The CDR3 sequence is 17 residues long. CDR1 is MNHEY and CDR2 is SMNVEV in the germline V gene (reference sequence).

This clonotype showed up many times. V is TRBV28 and J is TRBJ1-2; D unclear. The CDR3 is made up of 14 amino acids. Trimming removed 2 bases at V and 4 bases at J, with 11 bases between. CDR1 and CDR2 (germline): MDHEN, SYDVKM. In DNA form, the CDR3 reads TGTGCCAGCAGTTTACCTATACCATCCTATGGCTACACCTTC. Amino acid sequence: CASSLPIPSYGYTF.

This chain uses TRBV12-3 or TRBV12-4 with TRBJ1-2, with 12 bases lining up with TRBD1. The CDR3 runs 17 residues. The junction had 15 bases not matched to a gene; V was cut back by 6 bases and J by 7 bases. The DNA for the CDR3 is TGTGCCAGCAGCGACCCGAAGGGACAGGGGGCGTTTAGTGGCTACACCTTC. It is translated as CASSDPKGQGAFSGYTF.